This TCR beta chain was observed in a study of blood T cell repertoires in COVID-19. Study summary: Italy, Spain and the United States were the sources of the convalescent and acute COVID-19 samples. T cells, B-cell-depleted T cells, or PBMCs supplied cDNA or gDNA.

Original methodology: Researchers report that nucleated cell counts were estimated from reference gene primer amplification. The protocol was immunoSEQ multiplex PCR, while the TCRdb copy is restricted to in-frame clones and leaves out a portion. V and J calls and clone size are copied from that table; D and trimming were computed from the DNA. The table includes about 240,000 clones, roughly 80% detected once. From germline, CDR1 is SGHVS and CDR2 FNYEAQ. CDR3 length equals 16 residues. Trimming took 5 bases from V and 6 from J; bases not matched to a gene: 10. Sequenced input: peripheral blood. This chain links TRBV7-6 with TRBJ2-3; 11 bases match TRBD2. This TCR was recovered from a woman of 80 years or more with acute or convalescent COVID-19. The CDR3 protein is CASSTPSGGLMDTQYF. The CDR3 coding sequence is TGTGCCAGCAGCACCCCTAGCGGGGGGTTGATGGATACGCAGTATTTT.